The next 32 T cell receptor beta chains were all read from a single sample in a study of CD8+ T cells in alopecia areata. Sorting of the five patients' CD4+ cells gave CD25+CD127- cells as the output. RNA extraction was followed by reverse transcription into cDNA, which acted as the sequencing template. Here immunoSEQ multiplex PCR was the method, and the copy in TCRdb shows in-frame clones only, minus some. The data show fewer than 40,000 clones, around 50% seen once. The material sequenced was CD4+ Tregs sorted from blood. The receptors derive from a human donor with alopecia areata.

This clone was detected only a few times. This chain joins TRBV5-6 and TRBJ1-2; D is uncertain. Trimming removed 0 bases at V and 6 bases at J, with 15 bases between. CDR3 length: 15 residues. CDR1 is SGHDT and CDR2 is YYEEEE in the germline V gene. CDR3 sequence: CASSLAGVRGNGYTF. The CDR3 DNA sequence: TGTGCCAGCAGCTTGGCCGGGGTTCGGGGAAATGGCTACACCTTC. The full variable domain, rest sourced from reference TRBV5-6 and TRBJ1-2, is DAGVTQSPTHLIKTRGQQVTLRCSPKSGHDTVSWYQQALGQGPQFIFQYYEEEERQRGNFPDRFSGHQFPNYSSELNVNALLLGDSALYLCASSLAGVRGNGYTFGSGTRLTVV.

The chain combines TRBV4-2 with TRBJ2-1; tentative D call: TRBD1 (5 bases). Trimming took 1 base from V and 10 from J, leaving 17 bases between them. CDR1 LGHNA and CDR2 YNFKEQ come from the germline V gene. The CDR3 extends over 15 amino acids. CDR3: CASSQVVDGAGEQFF. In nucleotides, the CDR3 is TGTGCCAGCAGCCAAGTGGTAGATGGGGCTGGCGAGCAGTTCTTC.

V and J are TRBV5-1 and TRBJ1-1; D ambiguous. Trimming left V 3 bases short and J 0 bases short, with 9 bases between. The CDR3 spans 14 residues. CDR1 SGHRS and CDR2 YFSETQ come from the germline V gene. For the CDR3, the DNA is TGCGCCAGCAGCTCACAACAGCTGAACACTGAAGCTTTCTTT. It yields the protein CASSSQQLNTEAFF.

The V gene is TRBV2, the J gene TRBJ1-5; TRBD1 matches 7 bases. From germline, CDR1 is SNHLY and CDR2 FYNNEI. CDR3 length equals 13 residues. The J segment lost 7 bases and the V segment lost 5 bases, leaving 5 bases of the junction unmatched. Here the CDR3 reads CASSSTGRQPQHF. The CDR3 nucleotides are TGTGCCAGCAGTTCGACAGGGAGACAGCCCCAGCATTTT.

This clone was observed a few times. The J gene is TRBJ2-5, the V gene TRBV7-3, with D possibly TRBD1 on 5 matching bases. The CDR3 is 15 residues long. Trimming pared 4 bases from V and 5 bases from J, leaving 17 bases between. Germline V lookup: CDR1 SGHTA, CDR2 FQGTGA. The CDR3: CASSSTGQPGETQYF. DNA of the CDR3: TGTGCCAGCAGCTCGACCGGGCAGCCAGGGGAGACCCAGTACTTC.

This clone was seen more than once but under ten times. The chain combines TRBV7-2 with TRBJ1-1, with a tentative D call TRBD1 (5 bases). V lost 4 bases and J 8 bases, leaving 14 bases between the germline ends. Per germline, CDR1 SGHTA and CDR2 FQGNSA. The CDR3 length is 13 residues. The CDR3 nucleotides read TGTGCCAGCAGCTCCCAGCTCCGGACAGAAGCTTTCTTT. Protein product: CASSSQLRTEAFF.

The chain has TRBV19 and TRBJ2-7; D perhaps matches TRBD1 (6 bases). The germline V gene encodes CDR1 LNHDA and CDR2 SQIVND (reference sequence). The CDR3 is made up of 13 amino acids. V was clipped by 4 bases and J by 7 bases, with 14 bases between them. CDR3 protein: CASSTRGWEEQYF. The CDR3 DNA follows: TGTGCCAGTAGTACCAGGGGCTGGGAAGAGCAGTACTTC.

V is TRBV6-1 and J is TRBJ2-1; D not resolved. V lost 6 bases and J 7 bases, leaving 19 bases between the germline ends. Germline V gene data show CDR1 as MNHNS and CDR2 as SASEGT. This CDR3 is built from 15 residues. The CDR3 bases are TGTGCCAGCAGAGTTACCTCGCTCCGTCAGAATGAGCAGTTCTTC. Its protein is CASRVTSLRQNEQFF.

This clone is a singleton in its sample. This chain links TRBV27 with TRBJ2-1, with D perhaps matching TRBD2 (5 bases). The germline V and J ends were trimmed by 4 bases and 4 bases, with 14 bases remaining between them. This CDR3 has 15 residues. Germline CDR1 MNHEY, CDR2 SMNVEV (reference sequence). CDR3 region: CASSYRGLEYNEQFF. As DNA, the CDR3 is TGTGCCAGCAGTTACCGGGGATTGGAATACAATGAGCAGTTCTTC.

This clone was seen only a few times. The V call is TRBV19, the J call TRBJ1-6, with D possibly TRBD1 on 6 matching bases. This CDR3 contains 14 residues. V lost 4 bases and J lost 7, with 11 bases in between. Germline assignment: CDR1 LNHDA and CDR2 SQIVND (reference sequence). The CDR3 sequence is CASSRTAPNSPLHF. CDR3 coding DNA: TGTGCCAGTAGTAGGACAGCTCCAAATTCACCCCTCCACTTT.

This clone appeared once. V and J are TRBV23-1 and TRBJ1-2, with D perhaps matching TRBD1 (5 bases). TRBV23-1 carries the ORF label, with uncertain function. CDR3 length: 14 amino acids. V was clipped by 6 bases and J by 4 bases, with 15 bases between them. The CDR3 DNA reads TGCGCCAGCAGGGGGGGGGTCCCCGGCTATGGCTACACCTTC. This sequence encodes CASRGGVPGYGYTF.

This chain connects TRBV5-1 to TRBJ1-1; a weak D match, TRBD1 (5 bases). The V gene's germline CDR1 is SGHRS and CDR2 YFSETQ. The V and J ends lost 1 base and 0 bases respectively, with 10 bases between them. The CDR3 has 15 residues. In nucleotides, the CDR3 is TGCGCCAGCAGCTTGAATGGGGGATTGAACACTGAAGCTTTCTTT. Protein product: CASSLNGGLNTEAFF.

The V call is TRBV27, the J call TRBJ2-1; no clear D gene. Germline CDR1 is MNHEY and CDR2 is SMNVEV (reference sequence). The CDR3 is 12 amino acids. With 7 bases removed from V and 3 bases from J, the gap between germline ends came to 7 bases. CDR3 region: CASKTDYNEQFF. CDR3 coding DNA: TGTGCCAGCAAAACGGACTACAATGAGCAGTTCTTC.

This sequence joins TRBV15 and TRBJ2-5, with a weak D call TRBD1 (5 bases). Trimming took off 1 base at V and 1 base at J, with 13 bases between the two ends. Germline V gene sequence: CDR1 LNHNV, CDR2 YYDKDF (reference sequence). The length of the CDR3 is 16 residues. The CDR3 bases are TGTGCCACCAGCAGAGGGGTGGCGGACACCCAAGAGACCCAGTACTTC. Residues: CATSRGVADTQETQYF.

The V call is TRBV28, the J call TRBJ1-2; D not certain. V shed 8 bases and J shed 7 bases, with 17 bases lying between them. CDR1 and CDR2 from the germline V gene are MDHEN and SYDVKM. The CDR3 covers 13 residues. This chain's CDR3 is CASLARGLSGYTF. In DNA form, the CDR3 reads TGTGCCAGCCTTGCGCGGGGTCTTAGTGGCTACACCTTC.

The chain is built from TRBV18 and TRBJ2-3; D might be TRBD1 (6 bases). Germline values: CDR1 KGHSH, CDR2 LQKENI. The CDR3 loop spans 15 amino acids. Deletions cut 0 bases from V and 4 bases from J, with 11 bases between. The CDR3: CASSPPNRAADTQYF. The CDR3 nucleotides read TGTGCCAGCTCACCACCGAACAGGGCCGCAGATACGCAGTATTTT.

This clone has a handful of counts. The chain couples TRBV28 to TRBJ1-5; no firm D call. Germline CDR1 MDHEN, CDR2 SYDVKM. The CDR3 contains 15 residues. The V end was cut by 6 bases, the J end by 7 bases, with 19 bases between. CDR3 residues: CASSRIVAALQPQHF. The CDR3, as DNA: TGTGCCAGCAGCCGGATCGTGGCAGCGTTACAGCCCCAGCATTTT.

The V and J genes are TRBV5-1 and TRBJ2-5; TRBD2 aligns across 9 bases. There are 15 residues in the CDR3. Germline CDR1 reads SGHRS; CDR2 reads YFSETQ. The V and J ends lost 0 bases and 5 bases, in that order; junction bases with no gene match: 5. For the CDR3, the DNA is TGCGCCAGCAGCTTGGTCGCGGGGGGGCCTGAGACCCAGTACTTC. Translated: CASSLVAGGPETQYF.

CDR3 in DNA: TGTGCCAGCAGGCGAGGTAGCGGGACCACAGATACGCAGTATTTT. It specifies CASRRGSGTTDTQYF. J is TRBJ2-3 and V is TRBV7-2; 8 bases match TRBD2. J was trimmed by 2 bases and V by 6 bases; bases with no gene match: 7. CDR1 and CDR2 from the germline V gene are SGHTA and FQGNSA. This CDR3 contains 15 residues.

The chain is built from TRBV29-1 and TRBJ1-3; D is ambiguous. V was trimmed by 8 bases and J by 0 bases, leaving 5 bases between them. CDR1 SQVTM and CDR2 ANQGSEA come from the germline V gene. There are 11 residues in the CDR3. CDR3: CSIASGNTIYF. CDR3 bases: TGCAGCATAGCCTCTGGAAACACCATATATTTT.

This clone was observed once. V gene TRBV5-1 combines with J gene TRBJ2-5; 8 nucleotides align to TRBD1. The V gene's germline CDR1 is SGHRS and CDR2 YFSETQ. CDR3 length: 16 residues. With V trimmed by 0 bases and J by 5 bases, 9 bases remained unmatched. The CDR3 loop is CASSLASGGGWETQYF. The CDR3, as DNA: TGCGCCAGCAGCTTGGCGTCAGGGGGCGGCTGGGAGACCCAGTACTTC.

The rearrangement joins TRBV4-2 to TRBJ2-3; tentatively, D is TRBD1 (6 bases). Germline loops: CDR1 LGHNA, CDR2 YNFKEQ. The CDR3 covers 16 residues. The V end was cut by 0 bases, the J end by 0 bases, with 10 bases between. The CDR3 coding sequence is TGTGCCAGCAGCCAAGATGCAGGGGCCAGCACAGATACGCAGTATTTT. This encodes CASSQDAGASTDTQYF.

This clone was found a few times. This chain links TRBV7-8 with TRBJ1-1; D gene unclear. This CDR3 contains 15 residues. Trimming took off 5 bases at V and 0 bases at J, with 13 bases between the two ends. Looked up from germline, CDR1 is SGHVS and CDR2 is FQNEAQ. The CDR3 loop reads CASSGVQLMNTEAFF. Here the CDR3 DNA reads TGTGCCAGCAGCGGTGTACAACTCATGAACACTGAAGCTTTCTTT.

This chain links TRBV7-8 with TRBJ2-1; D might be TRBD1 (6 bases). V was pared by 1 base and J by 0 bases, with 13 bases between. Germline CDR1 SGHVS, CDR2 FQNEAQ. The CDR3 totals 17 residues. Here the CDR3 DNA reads TGTGCCAGCAGCTTAGGAGGGCAGGGGAGCTCCTACAATGAGCAGTTCTTC. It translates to CASSLGGQGSSYNEQFF.

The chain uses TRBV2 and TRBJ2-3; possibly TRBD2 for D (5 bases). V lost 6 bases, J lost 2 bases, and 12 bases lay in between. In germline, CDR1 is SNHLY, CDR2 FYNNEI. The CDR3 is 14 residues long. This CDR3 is CASRAGKFTDTQYF. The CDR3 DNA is TGTGCCAGCAGGGCCGGGAAGTTCACAGATACGCAGTATTTT.

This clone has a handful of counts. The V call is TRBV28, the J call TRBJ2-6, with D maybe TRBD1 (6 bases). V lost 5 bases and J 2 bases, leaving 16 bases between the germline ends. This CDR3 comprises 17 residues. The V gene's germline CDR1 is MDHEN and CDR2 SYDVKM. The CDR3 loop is CASSPSTGLAGANVLTF. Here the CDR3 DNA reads TGTGCCAGCAGTCCTTCTACAGGGTTAGCTGGGGCCAACGTCCTGACTTTC.

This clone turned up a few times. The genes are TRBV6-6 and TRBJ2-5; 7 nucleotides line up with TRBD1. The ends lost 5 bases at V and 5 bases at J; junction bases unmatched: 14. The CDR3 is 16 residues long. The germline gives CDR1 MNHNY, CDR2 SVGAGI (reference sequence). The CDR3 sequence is CASSTPYRGAGETQYF. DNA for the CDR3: TGTGCCAGCAGTACACCCTACAGGGGAGCCGGGGAGACCCAGTACTTC.

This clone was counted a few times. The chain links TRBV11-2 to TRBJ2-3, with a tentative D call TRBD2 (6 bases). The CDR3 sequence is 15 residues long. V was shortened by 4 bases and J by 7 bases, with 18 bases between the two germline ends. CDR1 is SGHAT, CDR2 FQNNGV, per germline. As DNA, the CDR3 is TGTGCCAGCAGCTCCCGGAGGCGGGAAGAGAATACGCAGTATTTT. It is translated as CASSSRRREENTQYF.

This CDR3 is CSVEGLSYEQYF. Here the CDR3 DNA reads TGCAGCGTTGAAGGCTTATCCTACGAGCAGTACTTC. The chain recombines TRBV29-1 with TRBJ2-7; D unclear. The CDR3 covers 12 residues. V lost 1 base, J lost 1 base, and 5 bases lay in between. In germline, CDR1 is SQVTM, CDR2 ANQGSEA.

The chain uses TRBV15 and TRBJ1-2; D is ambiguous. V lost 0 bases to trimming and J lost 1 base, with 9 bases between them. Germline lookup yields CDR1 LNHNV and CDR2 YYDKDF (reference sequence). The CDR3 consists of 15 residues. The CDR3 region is CATSRDGALNYGYTF. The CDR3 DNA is TGTGCCACCAGCAGAGATGGAGCCCTTAACTATGGCTACACCTTC.

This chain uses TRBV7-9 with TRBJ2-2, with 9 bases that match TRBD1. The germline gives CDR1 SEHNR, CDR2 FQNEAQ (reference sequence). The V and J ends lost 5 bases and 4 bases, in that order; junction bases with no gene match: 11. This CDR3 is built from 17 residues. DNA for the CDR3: TGTGCCAGCAGCCGGACAGGGGCGAAAGTCCGCACCGGGGAGCTGTTTTTT. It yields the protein CASSRTGAKVRTGELFF. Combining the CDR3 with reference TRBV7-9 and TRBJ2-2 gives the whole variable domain DTGVSQNPRHKITKRGQNVTFRCDPISEHNRLYWYRQTLGQGPEFLTYFQNEAQLEKSRLLSDRFSAERPKGSFSTLEIQRTEQGDSAMYLCASSRTGAKVRTGELFFGEGSRLTVL.

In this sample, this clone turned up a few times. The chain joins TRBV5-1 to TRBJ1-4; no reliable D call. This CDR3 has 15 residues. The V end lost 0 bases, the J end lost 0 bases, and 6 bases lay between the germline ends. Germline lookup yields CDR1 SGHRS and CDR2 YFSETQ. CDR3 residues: CASSLAAATNEKLFF. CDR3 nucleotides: TGCGCCAGCAGCTTGGCAGCAGCAACTAATGAAAAACTGTTTTTT.